The clone carrying this TCR beta chain has at least ten counts. There are 12 residues in the CDR3. Trimming took 0 bases from V and 5 from J, leaving 5 bases between them. Germline CDR1 reads SGHDT; CDR2 reads YYEEEE. The data originate from a study of blood T cell repertoires in COVID-19. As for the study in general: The United States, Italy and Spain were the sources of the acute and convalescent COVID-19 samples.

TCRdb's table, derived via immunoSEQ multiplex PCR, lists solely in-frame clones and lacks some. The sample contains fewer than 250,000 clones, around three quarters of which appear only once. Self-reported history from a screening survey and questionnaire set each donor's cohort. The sequenced sample consisted of PBMCs or T cells enriched from blood (not recorded which). The TCR originated in a woman aged 50 to 60 with acute COVID-19. The J gene is TRBJ1-1, the V gene TRBV5-6; no reliable D call. The CDR3 protein is CASSLVPTEAFF. DNA for the CDR3: TGTGCCAGCAGCTTGGTTCCAACTGAAGCTTTCTTT.